Detailed here is one T cell receptor (beta chain). What it recognizes is unknown. From germline, CDR1 is SGHRS and CDR2 YFSETQ. The V end lost 0 bases, the J end lost 0 bases, and 10 bases lay between the germline ends. The CDR3 runs to 16 residues. Measured with immunoSEQ multiplex PCR; TCRdb has only the in-frame clones, and not every one. The top ten hold under 1.2% of the sample, which has around 37,000 clones, 75% to 90% seen once. The sample is drawn from a study of PD-1 blockade in mismatch repair-deficient tumors. Study-level points and caveats: Rapid post-treatment expansion, then contraction, generally preceding radiologic response, marked tumor-resident clones.

The chain is built from TRBV5-1 and TRBJ2-1; tentative D call: TRBD2 (5 bases). The material sequenced was PBMCs, taken 38 weeks after starting pembrolizumab. The TCR comes from an adult with mismatch repair-deficient cancer. As DNA, the CDR3 is TGCGCCAGCAGCTTGGGCCCGGGGAGCTCCTACAATGAGCAGTTCTTC. It specifies CASSLGPGSSYNEQFF.